This T cell receptor beta chain was recorded in a study of graft-versus-host responses after intestinal transplantation (dated by TCRdb to the early 2020s). In terms of the full investigation: The transplants that recipients received were multivisceral, liver-intestinal, or isolated intestinal. A peak of at least 4% donor T cells among recipient peripheral blood mononuclear cells was the definition used for donor T cell macrochimerism. The cohort enrolled some 25 intestinal transplant recipients including one retransplant, and 3 patients lacking pretransplant specimens were excluded. Anti-thymocyte globulin induction was given to all recipients, followed by maintenance tacrolimus and steroids for two to three years. To identify alloreactive clones, pre-transplant mixed lymphocyte reaction products were sequenced and compared with unstimulated pre-transplant donor and recipient T cells. Instead of going to the commercial service, samples from a few later patients were sequenced in-house on an Illumina MiSeq and processed with MiXCR. Graft-versus-host and host-versus-graft alloreactive T cell clones were tracked in the graft, circulation and bone marrow after intestinal transplantation using bulk TCR-beta CDR3 sequencing. Broader findings and caveats from the paper: Peak levels of circulating GvH clones were associated with declines in HvG clones early after transplant. GvH clones were detected in recipient bone marrow, and some of these GvH clones were observed earlier in ileal mucosa or blood, consistent with an intestinal mucosal origin. Patients with donor T cell macrochimerism had high GvH to HvG T cell clonal ratios in their allografts. The conclusions were limited by the relatively low number and heterogeneity of the intestinal transplant patients.

Blood samples were collected up to 4 times in the first month after transplant and then at least monthly when available. The library was generated by the immunoSEQ multiplex PCR assay. Adaptive Biotechnologies carried out high-throughput TCR-beta CDR3 sequencing of genomic DNA for most patients. Under the source paper's analysis protocol: Adaptive's ImmunoSEQ software was the source of the TCR sequencing data for 15 to 20 patients, while three other patients were processed with MiXCR and VDJtools. Because the origin of CDR3 nucleotide sequences shared between donor and recipient could not be assigned, those sequences were removed. At least 2-fold expansion over unstimulated cells and a minimum CFSE-low frequency of 0.002% (template counts) or 0.001% (read counts) were required for clones to be classified as alloreactive. Clones were considered mappable if detected in sequenced pre-transplant spleen, lymph node, or MLR CFSE-low populations of the donor or recipient. Cumulative frequency of alloreactive clones was calculated as a percentage of all sequences weighted by copy number. TCRdb limited this immuneACCESS table to in-frame rearrangements with V and J called. A share of clones is missing; checked studies link under half to unresolved V genes, and the rest is unexplained. V and J calls and clone size follow that table, whereas D and trimming were derived from the DNA. The sample records approximately 58,000 clones, more than 75% of which are singletons. The ten largest account for about 2.9% of the sample.

Comment on this clone: No cognate antigen has been identified for it. Per-base quality was not reported, and no clone a single base away is much larger than it.

The TCR sequence derives from a human patient who received an intestinal transplant, so some T cells may come from the graft donor. The material sequenced was PBMCs, taken about 120 days after intestinal transplantation.

CDR3 sequence: CASSIQTDHYQPQHF. The DNA sequence follows: TGTGCCAGTAGTATACAGACAGATCATTATCAGCCCCAGCATTTT. The chain couples TRBV19 to TRBJ1-5; TRBD1 is a weak D gene call, 5 bases matching. V loses 2 bases, J loses 5 bases, and the germline ends lie 13 bases apart. Including cysteine and phenylalanine, the CDR3 has 15 amino acids. Only the CDR3 DNA is retained, 45 bases long and in frame from the first base. CDR1 is given as LNHDA and CDR2 as SQIVND, both from the germline V gene (reference sequence).